Listed here are 22 T cell receptor beta chains from one sample, sequenced in a study of CD8 T cells in Susac syndrome. The RNA, about 0.45 to 1 ug, was put through reverse transcription using random hexamers. MiXCR, applied by TCRdb to the immunoSEQ multiplex PCR reads, yields one record per CDR3 protein. The sample shows fewer than 250,000 distinct CDR3 sequences, 80% to 95% of them seen only once. The sequenced sample was CD4+ T cells from PBMCs. Receptors were obtained from a human donor in good health.

The chain combines TRBV14 with TRBJ1-3; D remains unclear. V dropped 1 base and J dropped 4 bases, with 8 bases sitting between them. The CDR3 loop spans 14 amino acids. From germline, CDR1 is SGHDN and CDR2 FVKESK. The CDR3 DNA sequence: TGTGCCAGCAGCCAAGGTGCGGAGGGAAACACCATATATTTT. Its protein product is CASSQGAEGNTIYF.

V is TRBV28 and J is TRBJ1-4, with D perhaps matching TRBD1 (5 bases). The V gene lost 5 bases and the J gene lost 7 bases, with 17 bases spanning the gap. The CDR3 contains 15 residues. The V gene's germline CDR1 is MDHEN and CDR2 SYDVKM. The DNA of the CDR3 is TGTGCCAGCAGTGACCCCGGGACGAGGGGTGAAAAACTGTTTTTT. Protein: CASSDPGTRGEKLFF.

This clonotype was detected only a few times. The DNA of the CDR3 is TGTGCCAGCAGGTTGAACACTGAAGCTTTCTTT. It codes for CASRLNTEAFF. J is TRBJ1-1 and V is TRBV28; the D is unclear. The V and J ends lost 6 bases and 0 bases respectively, with 2 bases between them. CDR1 is MDHEN, CDR2 SYDVKM, per germline. CDR3 length: 11 residues.

This clonotype was seen just once. The CDR3 spells CSARDRGQGNSPLHF. CDR3 sequence (DNA): TGCAGTGCTAGAGATCGGGGACAGGGCAATTCACCCCTCCACTTT. This rearrangement joins TRBV20-1 to TRBJ1-6; TRBD1 agrees at 9 bases. This CDR3 has 15 residues. V was clipped by 0 bases and J by 7 bases; unmatched bases: 4. Germline lookup yields CDR1 DFQATT and CDR2 SNEGSKA (reference sequence).

Only one count was recorded for this clonotype. The J gene is TRBJ1-2, the V gene TRBV2; D remains ambiguous. The CDR3 has 11 residues. Germline CDR1 is SNHLY and CDR2 is FYNNEI. Trimming shortened V by 1 base and J by 8 bases, and 5 bases separated the two germline ends. The CDR3 DNA sequence: TGTGCCAGCAGTGAAGTATGGGGCTACACCTTC. Protein sequence: CASSEVWGYTF. The complete variable domain, with remaining parts taken from reference TRBV2 and TRBJ1-2, reads EPEVTQTPSHQVTQMGQEVILRCVPISNHLYFYWYRQILGQKVEFLVSFYNNEISEKSEIFDDQFSVERPDGSNFTLKIRSTKLEDSAMYFCASSEVWGYTFGSGTRLTVV.

The CDR3 sequence: CASSLSTEAEQYF. As DNA, the CDR3 is TGTGCCAGCTCACTATCGACCGAAGCCGAGCAGTACTTC. The gene calls are TRBV18 and TRBJ2-7; the D is unclear. V was cut by 4 bases and J by 6 bases, with 13 bases left in between. The germline V gene encodes CDR1 KGHSH and CDR2 LQKENI. The CDR3 totals 13 residues.

The chain carries TRBV6-5 and TRBJ1-2, with 7 bases aligning to TRBD1. CDR1 is MNHEY and CDR2 is SVGAGI in the germline V gene. The trim removed 6 bases at V and 4 bases at J, leaving 11 bases unmatched. This CDR3 has 15 residues. The CDR3 sequence: CASSRERDSPYGYTF. Here the CDR3 DNA reads TGTGCCAGCAGCCGAGAACGGGACAGCCCCTATGGCTACACCTTC.

The chain joins TRBV7-3 to TRBJ2-2, with TRBD1 identical over 9 bases. The CDR3 covers 15 residues. V was pared by 4 bases and J by 6 bases, with 6 bases of the junction left unmatched. Germline values: CDR1 SGHTA, CDR2 FQGTGA. The CDR3 loop is CASSSSGTGPGELFF. The DNA for the CDR3 is TGTGCCAGCAGCTCTTCCGGGACAGGGCCCGGGGAGCTGTTTTTT.

This clonotype was picked up one time. J is TRBJ1-2 and V is TRBV27; possible D gene TRBD1, 5 bases. Germline CDR1 reads MNHEY; CDR2 reads SMNVEV (reference sequence). This CDR3 is built from 14 residues. The ends were cut back, 5 bases at V and 2 bases at J, with 12 bases in the middle. The CDR3 bases are TGTGCCAGCAGTCCCCGACAGAAAAACTATGGCTACACCTTC. Translating gives CASSPRQKNYGYTF.

The chain links TRBV20-1 to TRBJ2-4; tentatively, D is TRBD2 (6 bases). Trimming removed 6 bases at V and 0 bases at J, with 15 bases between. This CDR3 spans 15 amino acids. The germline gives CDR1 DFQATT, CDR2 SNEGSKA (reference sequence). For the CDR3, the DNA is TGCAGTGCCTGGAGGGTGCGGATAGCCAAAAACATTCAGTACTTC. It yields the protein CSAWRVRIAKNIQYF.

This clonotype came up once. The chain carries TRBV28 and TRBJ1-2, with D unclear. The CDR3 totals 12 residues. The germline V and J ends were trimmed by 5 bases and 8 bases, with 12 bases remaining between them. Germline V gives CDR1 MDHEN, CDR2 SYDVKM. CDR3 loop: CASSPAKGGYTF. Here the CDR3 DNA reads TGTGCCAGCAGTCCTGCAAAAGGGGGCTACACCTTC.

The count of this clonotype is one. The J gene is TRBJ1-1, the V gene TRBV3-1; a possible D gene is TRBD1 (5 bases). Germline CDR1 and CDR2: LGHDT and YNNKEL (reference sequence). The V and J ends lost 4 bases and 4 bases respectively, with 16 bases between them. This CDR3 comprises 15 residues. DNA for the CDR3: TGTGCCAGCAGCCCCCGAAGGGGATTGAGCACTGAAGCTTTCTTT. The encoded protein is CASSPRRGLSTEAFF.

This rearrangement joins TRBV20-1 to TRBJ2-3; 8 nucleotides agree with TRBD2. The CDR3 totals 15 residues. In germline, CDR1 is DFQATT, CDR2 SNEGSKA (reference sequence). Trimming at V came to 4 bases and at J to 2 bases, leaving 8 bases not matched to a gene. In DNA, the CDR3 is TGCAGTGCTATACGGGGGGGCAGAATCACAGATACGCAGTATTTT. Encoded protein: CSAIRGGRITDTQYF.

The gene calls are TRBV20-1 and TRBJ2-5; 7 nucleotides line up with TRBD1. The germline V gene encodes CDR1 DFQATT and CDR2 SNEGSKA (reference sequence). CDR3 length equals 12 residues. The trim removed 6 bases at V and 5 bases at J, leaving 6 bases unmatched. Written as DNA, the CDR3 is TGCAGTGCAATAGGACAGGTGGAGACCCAGTACTTC. Residues: CSAIGQVETQYF.

The chain carries TRBV15 and TRBJ1-2; D ambiguous. Between the trimmed V and J ends, which lost 1 base and 1 base, there was a span of 10 bases. Germline CDR1 LNHNV, CDR2 YYDKDF (reference sequence). The CDR3 length is 15 residues. DNA of the CDR3: TGTGCCACCAGCAGAGGGACCCCAAATAACTATGGCTACACCTTC. Amino acids: CATSRGTPNNYGYTF.

The chain is built from TRBV29-1 and TRBJ2-1, with TRBD2 matching over 8 bases. The CDR3 loop spans 14 amino acids. J lost 4 bases, V lost 4 bases, and 6 bases had no gene match. Germline V gives CDR1 SQVTM, CDR2 ANQGSEA. CDR3 DNA sequence: TGCAGCGTTGTAACGGGACTAGGTTACAATGAGCAGTTCTTC. Its translation is CSVVTGLGYNEQFF.

The chain employs TRBV23-1 and TRBJ2-7, with TRBD1 matching 10 bases. TRBV23-1 carries the ORF label, with uncertain function. The CDR3 sequence is 16 residues long. J gave up 5 bases and V 0 bases, and 7 bases lay outside the gene matches. CDR3 sequence (DNA): TGCGCCAGCAGTCAATCAAGGGGACAGGGGTACCACGAGCAGTACTTC. Translating gives CASSQSRGQGYHEQYF.

This sequence joins TRBV30 and TRBJ2-1; 9 bases fit TRBD1. V was clipped by 4 bases and J by 6 bases; unmatched bases: 10. The CDR3 is 15 residues long. Germline-derived CDR1 and CDR2 are GTSNPN and SVGIG (reference sequence). The CDR3 DNA follows: TGTGCCTGGACCTCCGGGACAGGGTCAGGCAATGAGCAGTTCTTC. Translating it yields CAWTSGTGSGNEQFF.

The V and J genes are TRBV5-1 and TRBJ1-1; TRBD1 aligns across 12 bases. The germline V gene encodes CDR1 SGHRS and CDR2 YFSETQ. The CDR3 spans 16 residues. Trimming removed 0 bases from V and 11 bases from J; junction bases left unmatched: 11. The CDR3 coding sequence is TGCGCCAGCAGCTTGGCAACCACCGGGACAGGGGGCGACGCTTTCTTT. As protein: CASSLATTGTGGDAFF.

The V gene is TRBV29-1, the J gene TRBJ1-1, with D possibly matching TRBD1 (6 bases). Between the trimmed V and J ends, which lost 4 bases and 4 bases, there was a span of 19 bases. CDR1 is SQVTM and CDR2 is ANQGSEA in the germline V gene. The CDR3 has 15 residues. The CDR3, as DNA: TGCAGCGTTGTAGGTGAGGGGGGCAGGAGCACTGAAGCTTTCTTT. It specifies CSVVGEGGRSTEAFF.

The chain combines TRBV6-2 or TRBV6-3 with TRBJ2-3, with a weak D call TRBD1 (6 bases). Trimming stripped 6 bases from V and 0 bases from J, with 13 bases between. Germline V gives CDR1 MNHEY, CDR2 SVGEGT. The CDR3 contains 15 residues. The DNA of the CDR3 is TGTGCCAGCAGCTCCACAGGGCTGAGCACAGATACGCAGTATTTT. It yields the protein CASSSTGLSTDTQYF.

This chain links TRBV28 with TRBJ1-2, with 7 bases lining up with TRBD1. The CDR3 sequence is 16 residues long. V shed 3 bases, J shed 5 bases, and the junction held 12 bases outside the gene matches. Germline-derived CDR1 and CDR2 are MDHEN and SYDVKM. CDR3 in DNA: TGTGCCAGCAGTTTGGGATACAGGGGCCGAGTATATGGCTACACCTTC. This translates into CASSLGYRGRVYGYTF.